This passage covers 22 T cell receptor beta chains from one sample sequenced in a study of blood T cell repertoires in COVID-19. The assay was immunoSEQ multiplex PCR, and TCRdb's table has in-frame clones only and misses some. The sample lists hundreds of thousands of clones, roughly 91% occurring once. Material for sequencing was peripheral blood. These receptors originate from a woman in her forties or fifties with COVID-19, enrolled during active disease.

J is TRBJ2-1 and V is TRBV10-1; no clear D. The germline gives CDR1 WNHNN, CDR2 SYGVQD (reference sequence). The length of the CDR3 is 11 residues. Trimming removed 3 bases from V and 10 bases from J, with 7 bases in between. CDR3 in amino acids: CASSDLREQFF. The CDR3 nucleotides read TGCGCCAGCAGTGATTTGAGGGAGCAGTTCTTC.

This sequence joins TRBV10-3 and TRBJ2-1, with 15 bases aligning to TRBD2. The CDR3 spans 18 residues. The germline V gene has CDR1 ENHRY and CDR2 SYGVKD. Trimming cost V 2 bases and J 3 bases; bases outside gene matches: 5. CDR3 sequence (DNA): TGTGCCATCAGTGAGGGGACTAGCGGGGGGTCTGGCTACAATGAGCAGTTCTTC. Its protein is CAISEGTSGGSGYNEQFF.

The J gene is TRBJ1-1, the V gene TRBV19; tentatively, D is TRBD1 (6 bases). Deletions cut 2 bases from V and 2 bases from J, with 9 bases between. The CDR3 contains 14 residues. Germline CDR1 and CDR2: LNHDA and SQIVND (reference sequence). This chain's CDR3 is CASSIRQANTEAFF. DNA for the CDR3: TGTGCCAGTAGTATACGACAGGCTAACACTGAAGCTTTCTTT.

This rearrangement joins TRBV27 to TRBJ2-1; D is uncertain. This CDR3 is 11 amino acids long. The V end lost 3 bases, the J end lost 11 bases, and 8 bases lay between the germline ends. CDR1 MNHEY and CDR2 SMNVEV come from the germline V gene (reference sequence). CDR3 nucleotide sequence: TGTGCCAGCAGTTTCTTAAATAAGCAGTTCTTC. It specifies CASSFLNKQFF.

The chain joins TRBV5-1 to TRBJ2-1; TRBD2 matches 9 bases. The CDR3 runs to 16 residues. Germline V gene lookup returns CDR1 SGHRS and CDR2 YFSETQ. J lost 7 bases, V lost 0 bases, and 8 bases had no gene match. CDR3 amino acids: CASSLASSGGFNEQFF. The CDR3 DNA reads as TGCGCCAGCAGCTTGGCCTCGAGCGGGGGGTTTAATGAGCAGTTCTTC.

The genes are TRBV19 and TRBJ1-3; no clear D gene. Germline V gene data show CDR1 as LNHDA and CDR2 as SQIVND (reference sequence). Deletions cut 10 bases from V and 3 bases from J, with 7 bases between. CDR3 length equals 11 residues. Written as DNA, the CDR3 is TGTGCCACTTACAGTGGAAACACCATATATTTT. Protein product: CATYSGNTIYF.

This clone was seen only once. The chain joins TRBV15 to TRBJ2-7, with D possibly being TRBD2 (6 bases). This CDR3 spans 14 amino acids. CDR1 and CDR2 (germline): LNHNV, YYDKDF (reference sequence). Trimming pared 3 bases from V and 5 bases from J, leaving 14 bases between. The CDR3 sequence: CATSSGGRGNEQYF. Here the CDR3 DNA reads TGTGCCACCAGCAGCGGGGGTAGGGGTAACGAGCAGTACTTC.

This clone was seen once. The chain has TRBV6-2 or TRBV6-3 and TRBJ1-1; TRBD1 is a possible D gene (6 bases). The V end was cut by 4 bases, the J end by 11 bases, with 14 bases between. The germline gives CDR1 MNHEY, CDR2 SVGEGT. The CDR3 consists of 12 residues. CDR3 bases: TGTGCCAGCAGTTTTGGGACAACCTGGGCTTTCTTT. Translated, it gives CASSFGTTWAFF.

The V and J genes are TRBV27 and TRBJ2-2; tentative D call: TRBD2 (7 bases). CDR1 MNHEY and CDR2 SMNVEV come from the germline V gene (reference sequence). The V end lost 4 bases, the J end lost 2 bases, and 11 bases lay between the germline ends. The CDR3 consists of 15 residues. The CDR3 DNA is TGTGCCAGCAGTTCGGGGGGCTACAACACCGGGGAGCTGTTTTTT. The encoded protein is CASSSGGYNTGELFF.

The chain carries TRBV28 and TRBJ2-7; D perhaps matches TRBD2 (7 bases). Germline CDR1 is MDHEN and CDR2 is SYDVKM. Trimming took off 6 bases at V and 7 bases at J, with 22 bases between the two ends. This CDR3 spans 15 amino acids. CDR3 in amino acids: CASSPPLEGGEEQYF. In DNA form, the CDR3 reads TGTGCCAGCAGCCCGCCGCTCGAGGGGGGGGAGGAGCAGTACTTC.

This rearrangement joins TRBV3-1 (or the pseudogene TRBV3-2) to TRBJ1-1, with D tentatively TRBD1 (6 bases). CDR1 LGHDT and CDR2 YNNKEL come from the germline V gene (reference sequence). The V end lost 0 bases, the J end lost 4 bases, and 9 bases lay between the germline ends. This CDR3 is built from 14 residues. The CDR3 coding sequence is TGTGCCAGCAGCCAAGAAACAGGGAGCACTGAAGCTTTCTTT. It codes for CASSQETGSTEAFF.

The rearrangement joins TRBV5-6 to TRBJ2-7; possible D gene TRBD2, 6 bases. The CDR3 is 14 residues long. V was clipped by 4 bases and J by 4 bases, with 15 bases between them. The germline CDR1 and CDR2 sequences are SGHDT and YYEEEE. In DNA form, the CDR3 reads TGTGCCAGCAGCCCCCGGGGGAAGGGGTACGAGCAGTACTTC. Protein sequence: CASSPRGKGYEQYF.

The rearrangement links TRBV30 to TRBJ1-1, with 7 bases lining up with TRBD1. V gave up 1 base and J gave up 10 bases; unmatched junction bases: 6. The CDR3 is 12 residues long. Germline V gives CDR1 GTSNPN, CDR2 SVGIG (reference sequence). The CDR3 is CAWSATGLGAFF. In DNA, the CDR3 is TGTGCCTGGAGTGCGACAGGGTTGGGAGCTTTCTTT.

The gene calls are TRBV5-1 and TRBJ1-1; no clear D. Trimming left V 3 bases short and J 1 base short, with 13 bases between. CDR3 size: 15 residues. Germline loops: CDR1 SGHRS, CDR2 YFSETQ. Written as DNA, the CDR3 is TGCGCCAGCAGCTCCGGGTCCATATCGAACACTGAAGCTTTCTTT. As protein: CASSSGSISNTEAFF.

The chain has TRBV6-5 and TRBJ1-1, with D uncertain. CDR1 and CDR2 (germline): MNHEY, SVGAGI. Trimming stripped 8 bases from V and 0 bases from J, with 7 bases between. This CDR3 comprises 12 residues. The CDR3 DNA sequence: TGTGCCAGCGCGGGTCTGAACACTGAAGCTTTCTTT. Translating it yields CASAGLNTEAFF.

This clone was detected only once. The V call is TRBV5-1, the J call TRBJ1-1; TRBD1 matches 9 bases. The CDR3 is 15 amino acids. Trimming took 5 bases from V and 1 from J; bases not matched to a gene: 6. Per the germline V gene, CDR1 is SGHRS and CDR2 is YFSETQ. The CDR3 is CASSQRTGANTEAFF. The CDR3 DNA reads TGCGCCAGCAGTCAAAGGACAGGGGCGAACACTGAAGCTTTCTTT.

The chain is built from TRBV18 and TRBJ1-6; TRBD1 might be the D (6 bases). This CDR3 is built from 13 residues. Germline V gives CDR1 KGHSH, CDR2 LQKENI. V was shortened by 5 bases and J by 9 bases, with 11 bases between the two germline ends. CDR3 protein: CASSTGSGSPLHF. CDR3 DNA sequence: TGTGCCAGCTCAACAGGGTCTGGTTCACCCCTCCACTTT. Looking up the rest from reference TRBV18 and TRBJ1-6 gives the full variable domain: NAGVMQNPRHLVRRRGQEARLRCSPMKGHSHVYWYRQLPEEGLKFMVYLQKENIIDESGMPKERFSAEFPKEGPSILRIQQVVRGDSAAYFCASSTGSGSPLHFGNGTRLTVT.

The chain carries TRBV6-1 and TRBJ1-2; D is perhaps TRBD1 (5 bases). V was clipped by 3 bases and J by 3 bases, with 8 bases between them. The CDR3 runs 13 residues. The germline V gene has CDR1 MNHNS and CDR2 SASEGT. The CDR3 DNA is TGTGCCAGCAGTGAGGGGCAGCACTATGGCTACACCTTC. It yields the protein CASSEGQHYGYTF.

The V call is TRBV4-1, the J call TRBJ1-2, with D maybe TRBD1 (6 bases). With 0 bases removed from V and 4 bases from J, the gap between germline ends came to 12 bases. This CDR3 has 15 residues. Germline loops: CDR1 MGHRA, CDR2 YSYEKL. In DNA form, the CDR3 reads TGCGCCAGCAGCCAAGATCACAGGGCTAGCTATGGCTACACCTTC. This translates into CASSQDHRASYGYTF.

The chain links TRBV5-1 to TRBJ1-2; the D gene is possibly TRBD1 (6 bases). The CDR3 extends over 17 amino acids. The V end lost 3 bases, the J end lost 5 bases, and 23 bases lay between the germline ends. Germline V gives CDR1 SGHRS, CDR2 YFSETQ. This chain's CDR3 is CASSYRGHSDSLYGYTF. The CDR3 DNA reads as TGCGCCAGCAGCTACCGGGGACACTCGGACTCCCTATATGGCTACACCTTC.

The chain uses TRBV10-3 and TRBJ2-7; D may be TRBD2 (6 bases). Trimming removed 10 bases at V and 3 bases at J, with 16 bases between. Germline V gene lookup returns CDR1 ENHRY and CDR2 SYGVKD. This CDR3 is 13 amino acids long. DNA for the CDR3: TGTGCCACCTGGGTGGGAGGTAACTACGAGCAGTACTTC. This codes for CATWVGGNYEQYF.

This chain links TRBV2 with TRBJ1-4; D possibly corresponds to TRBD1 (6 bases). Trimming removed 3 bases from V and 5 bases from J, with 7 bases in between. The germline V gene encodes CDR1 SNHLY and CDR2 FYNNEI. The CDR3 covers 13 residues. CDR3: CASSDRGNEKLFF. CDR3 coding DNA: TGTGCCAGCAGTGACAGGGGAAATGAAAAACTGTTTTTT.